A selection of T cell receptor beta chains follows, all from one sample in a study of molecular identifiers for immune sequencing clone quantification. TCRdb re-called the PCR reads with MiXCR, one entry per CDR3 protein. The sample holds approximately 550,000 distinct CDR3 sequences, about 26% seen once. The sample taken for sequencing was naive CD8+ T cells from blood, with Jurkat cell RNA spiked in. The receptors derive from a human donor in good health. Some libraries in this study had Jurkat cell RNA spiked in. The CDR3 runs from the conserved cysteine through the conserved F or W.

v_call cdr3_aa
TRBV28 CASSLPTGGIYGYTF
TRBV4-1 CASSQTDRVYGYTF
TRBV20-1 CSARDSGVGQPQHF
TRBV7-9 CASSLGPSEQFF
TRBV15 CATSSGQSSYNEQFF
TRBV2 CASSDLSRTGPGGANVLTF
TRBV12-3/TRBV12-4 CASRYGGNYGYTF
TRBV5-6 CASSLGQGPDEQYF
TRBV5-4 CATFTAGGRPDTQYF
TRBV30 CAYGGDRDHYEQYF
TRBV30 CAWSYGVNGEQYF
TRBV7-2 CASRTAGGGDTEAFF
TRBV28 CASTPGGLSSYNEQFF
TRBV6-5 CASSRDRGGWTEAFF
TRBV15 CATSRGGKVSDTQYF
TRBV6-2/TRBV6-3 CASTLLAGEVGNTGELFF
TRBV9 CASSVGSGTPIPYF
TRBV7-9 CATETGFYVETQYF
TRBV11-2 CASSPWTAKYEQVF
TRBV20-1 CSARAQSSGANVLTF
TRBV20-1 CSAVDRYSNQPQHF
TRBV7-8 CASSLPGQGDSFGGYTF
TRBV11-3 CASSLAGDGELFF
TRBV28 CASSPRTIMNTEAFF
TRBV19 CASAPRKQGPDQYSNQPQHF
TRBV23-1 CASRDRDRGPTGELFF
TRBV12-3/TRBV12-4 CASSLQAGVGNEQFF
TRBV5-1 CASGLGYNEQFF
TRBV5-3 CASSFTSSSYEQYF
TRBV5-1 CASSLAFGGEDYGYTF
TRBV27 CASSLDGNAEAFF
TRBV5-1 CASSLVEVGGELFF
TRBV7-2 CASSWGGPGNTIYF
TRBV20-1 CSASHQEDYGYTF
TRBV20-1 CSADPGSADSYEQYF
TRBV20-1 CSASGDREAFF
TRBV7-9 CASSLAWSGETQYF
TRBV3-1 CASSQDLTVYQETRYF
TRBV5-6 CASTQDSIVPSGANVLTF
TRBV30 CAWSAESEKLFF
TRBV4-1 CASSQTSQWETQYF
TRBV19 CASSHTNEQFF